This T cell receptor beta chain was identified in a study of T cell responses to AZD1222 COVID-19 vaccine. Germline values: CDR1 MDHEN, CDR2 SYDVKM. Deletions cut 7 bases from V and 3 bases from J, with 12 bases between. This CDR3 is 13 amino acids long. Assay used: immunoSEQ multiplex PCR; TCRdb lists only in-frame clones, some missing. Here the sample spans 250,000 or so clones, approximately 93% being singletons. Here the sequenced sample was peripheral blood, taken on day 0 of AZD1222 vaccination. This chain links TRBV28 with TRBJ1-1; no clear D gene. The clonotype comes from an adult in good health. This CDR3 is CASNLDGYTEAFF. CDR3 nucleotide sequence: TGTGCCAGCAATCTCGACGGGTACACTGAAGCTTTCTTT.